This T cell receptor beta chain was recorded in a study of early T cells in non-severe SARS-CoV-2 infection. Study background: Sequenced material consisted of bulk RNA (from unsorted whole blood), and chains were unpaired.

Individually, cDNA molecules had unique molecular identifiers attached to them. TCRdb processed the 5' RACE reads anew with MiXCR; each CDR3 protein has one entry. The profile shows approximately 73,000 distinct CDR3 sequences, 13% of them singletons. This clonotype was seen only a few times. Its specificity is not known. The junction had 5 bases not matched to a gene; V was cut back by 0 bases and J by 3 bases. Germline values: CDR1 MNHEY, CDR2 SMNVEV (reference sequence). This CDR3 spans 15 amino acids. Study-level results: Lookups in VDJdb leaned toward anti-spike CD8 responses and missed private and CD4 specificities.

The sequenced material came from whole blood. This chain joins TRBV27 and TRBJ2-7; 7 bases map to TRBD2. The source of this sequence is an adult who was a healthcare worker with PCR-confirmed SARS-CoV-2 infection or an uninfected control (not recorded which). CDR3 sequence: CASSLSPGRVYEQYF. DNA for the CDR3: TGTGCCAGCAGTTTATCGCCAGGGAGGGTCTACGAGCAGTACTTC.